This T cell receptor beta chain was captured in a study of response to subunit inactivated influenza vaccine. A single record per CDR3 protein comes from TCRdb applying MiXCR to the RT-PCR reads. The sample records hundreds of thousands of distinct CDR3 sequences, about 17% being singletons. Worth noting for this clonotype: The antigen remains undetermined.

The V end was cut by 0 bases, the J end by 0 bases, with 11 bases between. Germline loops: CDR1 DFQATT, CDR2 SNEGSKA (reference sequence). CDR3 length: 16 amino acids. Findings and limits, study-wide: Authors suggested seasonal influenza vaccinations each recruit few new T cells.

This TCR came from a man between 50 and 69 years old who received an inactivated influenza vaccine. The chain has TRBV20-1 and TRBJ2-2; D is unclear. Sequences were derived from CD4+ T cells sorted from PBMCs, sampled 23 months after vaccination. CDR3: CSARDLKRANTGELFF. The CDR3 DNA follows: TGCAGTGCTAGAGATCTTAAGAGAGCGAACACCGGGGAGCTGTTTTTT.